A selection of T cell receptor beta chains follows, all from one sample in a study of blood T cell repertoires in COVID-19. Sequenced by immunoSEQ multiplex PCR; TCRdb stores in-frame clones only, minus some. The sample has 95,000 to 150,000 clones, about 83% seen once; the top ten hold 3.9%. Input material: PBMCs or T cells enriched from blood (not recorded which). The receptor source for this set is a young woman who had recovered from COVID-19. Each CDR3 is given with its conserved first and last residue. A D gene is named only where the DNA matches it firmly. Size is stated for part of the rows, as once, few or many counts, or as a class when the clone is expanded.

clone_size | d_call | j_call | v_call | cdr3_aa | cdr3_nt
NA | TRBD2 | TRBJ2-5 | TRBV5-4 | CASSPGTSGVGTQYF | TGTGCCAGCAGCCCCGGGACTAGCGGGGTAGGGACCCAGTACTTC
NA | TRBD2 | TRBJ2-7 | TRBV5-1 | CASSATSGNNEQYF | TGCGCCAGCAGCGCGACTAGCGGGAACAACGAGCAGTACTTC
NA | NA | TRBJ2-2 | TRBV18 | CASSPPGALNTGELFF | TGTGCCAGCTCACCACCAGGGGCCCTGAACACCGGGGAGCTGTTTTTT
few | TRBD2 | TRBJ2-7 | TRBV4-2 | CASSQDFGWVAGVHEQYF | TGTGCCAGCAGCCAAGATTTCGGTTGGGTAGCGGGAGTCCACGAGCAGTACTTC
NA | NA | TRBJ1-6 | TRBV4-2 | CASSQDRMGAASPLHF | TGTGCCAGCAGCCAAGATCGAATGGGGGCTGCTTCACCCCTCCACTTT
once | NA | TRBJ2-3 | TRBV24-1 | CATSGPLRADTQYF | TGTGCCACCAGTGGCCCCCTTCGGGCAGATACGCAGTATTTT
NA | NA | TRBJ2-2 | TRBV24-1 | CATSDLGGPQGLFF | TGTGCCACCAGTGACCTCGGGGGGCCGCAAGGGCTGTTTTTT
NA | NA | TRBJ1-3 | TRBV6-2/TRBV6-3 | CASSNPLWTDGNTIYF | TGTGCCAGCAGCAATCCCCTTTGGACAGACGGAAACACCATATATTTT
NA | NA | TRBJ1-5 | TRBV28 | CASSLSTGRHQPQHF | TGTGCCAGCAGTTTATCAACAGGGCGGCACCAGCCCCAGCATTTT
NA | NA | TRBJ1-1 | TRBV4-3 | CASSQDRGTQLNTEAFF | TGCGCCAGCAGCCAAGATAGGGGAACTCAATTAAACACTGAAGCTTTCTTT
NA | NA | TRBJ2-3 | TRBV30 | CAWSYGIDTQYF | TGTGCCTGGAGTTACGGGATAGATACGCAGTATTTT
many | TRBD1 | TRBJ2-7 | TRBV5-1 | CASSPGTGTYEQYF | TGCGCCAGCAGTCCCGGGACAGGGACCTACGAGCAGTACTTC
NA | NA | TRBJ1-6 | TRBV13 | CASSPRGGDNSPLHF | TGTGCCAGCAGTCCCCGGGGGGGAGATAATTCACCCCTCCACTTT
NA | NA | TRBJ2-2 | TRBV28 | CATRGAANTGELFF | TGTGCCACCAGGGGGGCTGCGAACACCGGGGAGCTGTTTTTT
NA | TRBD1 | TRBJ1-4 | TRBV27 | CASSQQGLGEKLFF | TGTGCCAGCAGCCAACAGGGGTTGGGTGAAAAACTGTTTTTT
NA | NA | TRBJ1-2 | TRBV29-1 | CSVDGGVGYTF | TGCAGCGTTGATGGGGGGGTTGGGTACACCTTC
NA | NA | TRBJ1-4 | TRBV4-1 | CASSRNPQGRKEKLFF | TGCGCCAGCAGCCGCAACCCACAGGGCCGTAAAGAAAAACTGTTTTTT
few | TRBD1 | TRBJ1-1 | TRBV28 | CASSLPRTGAGTEAFF | TGTGCCAGCAGTTTACCACGGACAGGGGCGGGGACTGAAGCTTTCTTT
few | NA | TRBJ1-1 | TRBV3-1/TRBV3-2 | CASSQTLNTEAFF | TGTGCCAGCAGCCAGACACTGAACACTGAAGCTTTCTTT
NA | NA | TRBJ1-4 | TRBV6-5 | CASRPGGVNEKLFF | TGTGCCAGCCGACCCGGAGGTGTTAATGAAAAACTGTTTTTT
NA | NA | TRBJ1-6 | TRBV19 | CASTMGRVTYNSPLHF | TGTGCCAGTACCATGGGCAGGGTGACCTATAATTCACCCCTCCACTTT
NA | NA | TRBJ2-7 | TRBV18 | CASSPSVQYPYEQYF | TGTGCCAGCTCACCATCAGTACAGTACCCCTACGAGCAGTACTTC
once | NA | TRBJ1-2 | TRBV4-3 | CASSLQSTRVNYGYTF | TGCGCCAGCAGCCTCCAGTCGACCAGGGTTAACTATGGCTACACCTTC
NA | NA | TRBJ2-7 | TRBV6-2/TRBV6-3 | CASSYSASGGAFYEQYF | TGTGCCAGCAGTTACTCAGCTTCGGGGGGCGCTTTCTACGAGCAGTACTTC
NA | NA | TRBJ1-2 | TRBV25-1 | CASSKDSYGYTF | TGTGCCAGCAGTAAGGACAGTTATGGCTACACCTTC
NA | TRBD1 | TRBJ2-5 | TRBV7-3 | CASSLMGWGTVQETQYF | TGTGCCAGCAGCTTAATGGGGTGGGGGACAGTTCAAGAGACCCAGTACTTC
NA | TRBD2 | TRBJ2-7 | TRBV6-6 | CASSPQGLAGGRGQQYF | TGTGCCAGCAGTCCTCAGGGACTAGCGGGAGGCCGTGGCCAGCAGTACTTC
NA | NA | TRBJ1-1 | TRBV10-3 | CATESQGPMNTEAFF | TGTGCCACCGAATCACAGGGACCCATGAACACTGAAGCTTTCTTT
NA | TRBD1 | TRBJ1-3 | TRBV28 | CASSTGTGLKPGNTIYF | TGTGCCAGCAGCACCGGGACAGGGCTCAAGCCTGGAAACACCATATATTTT
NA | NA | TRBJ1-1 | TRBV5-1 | CASSLGSGISPEAFF | TGCGCCAGCAGCTTGGGTTCGGGAATTTCCCCTGAAGCTTTCTTT